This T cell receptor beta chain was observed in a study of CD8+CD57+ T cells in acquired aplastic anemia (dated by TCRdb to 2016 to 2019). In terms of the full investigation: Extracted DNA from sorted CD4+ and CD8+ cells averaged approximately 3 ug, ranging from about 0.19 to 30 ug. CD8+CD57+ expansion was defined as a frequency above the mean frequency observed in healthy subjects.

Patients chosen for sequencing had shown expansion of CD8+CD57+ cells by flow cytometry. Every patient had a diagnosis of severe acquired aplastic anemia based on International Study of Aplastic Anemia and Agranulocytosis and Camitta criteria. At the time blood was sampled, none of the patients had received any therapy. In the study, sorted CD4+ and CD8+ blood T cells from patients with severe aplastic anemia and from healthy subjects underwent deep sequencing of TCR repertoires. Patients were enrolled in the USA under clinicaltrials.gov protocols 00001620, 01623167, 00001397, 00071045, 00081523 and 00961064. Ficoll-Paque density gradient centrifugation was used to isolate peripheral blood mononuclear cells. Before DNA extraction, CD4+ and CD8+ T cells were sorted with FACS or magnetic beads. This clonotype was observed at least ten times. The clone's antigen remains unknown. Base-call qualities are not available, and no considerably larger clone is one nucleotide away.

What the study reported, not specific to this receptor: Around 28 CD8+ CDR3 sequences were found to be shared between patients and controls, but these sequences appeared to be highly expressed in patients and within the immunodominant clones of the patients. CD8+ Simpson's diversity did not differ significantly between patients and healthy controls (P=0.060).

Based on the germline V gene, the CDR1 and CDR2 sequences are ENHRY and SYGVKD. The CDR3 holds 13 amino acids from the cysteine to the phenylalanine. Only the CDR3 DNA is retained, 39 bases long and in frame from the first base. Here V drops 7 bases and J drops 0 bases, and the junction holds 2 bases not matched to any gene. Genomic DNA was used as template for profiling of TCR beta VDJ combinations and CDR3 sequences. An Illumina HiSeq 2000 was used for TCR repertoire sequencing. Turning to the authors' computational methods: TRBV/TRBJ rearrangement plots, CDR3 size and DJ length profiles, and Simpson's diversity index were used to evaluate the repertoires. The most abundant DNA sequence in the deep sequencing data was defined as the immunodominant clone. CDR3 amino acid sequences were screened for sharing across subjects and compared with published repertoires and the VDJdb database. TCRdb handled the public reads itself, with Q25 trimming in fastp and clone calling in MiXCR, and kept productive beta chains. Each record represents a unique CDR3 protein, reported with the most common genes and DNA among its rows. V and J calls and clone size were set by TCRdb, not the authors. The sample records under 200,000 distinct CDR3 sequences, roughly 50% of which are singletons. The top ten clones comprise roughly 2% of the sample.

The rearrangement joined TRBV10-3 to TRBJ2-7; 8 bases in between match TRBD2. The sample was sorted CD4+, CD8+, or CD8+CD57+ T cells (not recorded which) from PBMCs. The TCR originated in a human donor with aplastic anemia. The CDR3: CAITRGGSYEQYF. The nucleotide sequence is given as TGTGCCATCACTCGGGGGGGCTCCTACGAGCAGTACTTC.